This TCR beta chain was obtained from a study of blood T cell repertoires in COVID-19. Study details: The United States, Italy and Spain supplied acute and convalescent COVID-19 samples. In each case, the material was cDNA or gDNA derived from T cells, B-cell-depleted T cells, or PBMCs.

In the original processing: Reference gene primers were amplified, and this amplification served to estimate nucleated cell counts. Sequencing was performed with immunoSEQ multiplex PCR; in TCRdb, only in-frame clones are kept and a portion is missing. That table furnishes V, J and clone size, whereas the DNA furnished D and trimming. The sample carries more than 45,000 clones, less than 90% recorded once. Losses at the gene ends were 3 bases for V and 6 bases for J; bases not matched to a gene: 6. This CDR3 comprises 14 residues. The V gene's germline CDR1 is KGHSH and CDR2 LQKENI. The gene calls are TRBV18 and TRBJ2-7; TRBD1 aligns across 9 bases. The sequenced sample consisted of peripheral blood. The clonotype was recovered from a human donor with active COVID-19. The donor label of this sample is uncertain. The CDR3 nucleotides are TGTGCCAGCTCACCCCGACAGGGGGGAAGCGAGCAGTACTTC. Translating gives CASSPRQGGSEQYF.